These T cell receptor beta chains were read from a single sample in a study of cytomegalovirus exposure and HLA in healthy donors. Generated by immunoSEQ multiplex PCR, the TCRdb table keeps only in-frame clones and is missing some. Among 160,000 or so clones listed, about 85% were seen once. Specimen: PBMCs. These receptors all stem from a man between 25 and 39 years old in good health and CMV-seropositive. Both conserved end residues are part of each CDR3. D genes are given only for firm matches. Clone size is not always given. Where it is, it says once, few, many or a class for expanded clones.

CDR3nt: TGTGCCAGCAGCCGCGAACGGTTAGTGAACACTGAAGCTTTCTTT
CDR3aa: CASSRERLVNTEAFF
abundance: NA
j_gene: TRBJ1-1
d_gene: NA
v_gene: TRBV6-1

CDR3nt: TGTGCCAGCAGCTTAGAGCAGGGATACAATTCACCCCTCCACTTT
CDR3aa: CASSLEQGYNSPLHF
abundance: NA
j_gene: TRBJ1-6
d_gene: NA
v_gene: TRBV7-6

CDR3nt: TGTGCCAGCAGCTTAGAAGGCTCGACTAACAGGGCCCTCGAGCAGTACTTC
CDR3aa: CASSLEGSTNRALEQYF
abundance: NA
j_gene: TRBJ2-7
d_gene: NA
v_gene: TRBV11-2

CDR3nt: TGTGCCAGCGCAAATCAGGCCCCCTTC
CDR3aa: CASANQAPF
abundance: NA
j_gene: TRBJ1-2
d_gene: NA
v_gene: TRBV27

CDR3nt: TGTGCCAGCAAAGAGGGAGACTCCTACGAGCAGTACTTC
CDR3aa: CASKEGDSYEQYF
abundance: NA
j_gene: TRBJ2-7
d_gene: NA
v_gene: TRBV6-5

CDR3nt: TGTGCCAGCTCGCCCGTTGGCGGGGGTTCAGAGACCCAGTACTTC
CDR3aa: CASSPVGGGSETQYF
abundance: NA
j_gene: TRBJ2-5
d_gene: TRBD2
v_gene: TRBV18

CDR3nt: TGCGCCAGCAGCCAAGAGTGGCAGGGGGCCGACAAAAACATTCAGTACTTC
CDR3aa: CASSQEWQGADKNIQYF
abundance: NA
j_gene: TRBJ2-4
d_gene: TRBD1
v_gene: TRBV4-3

CDR3nt: TGTGCCAGCACCCAGGGGCAGGGCACTGAAGCTTTCTTT
CDR3aa: CASTQGQGTEAFF
abundance: NA
j_gene: TRBJ1-1
d_gene: NA
v_gene: TRBV7-9

CDR3nt: TGTGCCAGCAGCTTATCCGGGACAGGGGGGTATGGCTACACCTTC
CDR3aa: CASSLSGTGGYGYTF
abundance: once
j_gene: TRBJ1-2
d_gene: TRBD1
v_gene: TRBV7-8

CDR3nt: TGCGCCAGCAACACAGGGGGGAGCTATGGCTACACCTTC
CDR3aa: CASNTGGSYGYTF
abundance: once
j_gene: TRBJ1-2
d_gene: TRBD1
v_gene: TRBV5-1

CDR3nt: TGTGCCAGCAGTGAAGCCGGGGGAGGCTTAGATGAAGCTTTCTTT
CDR3aa: CASSEAGGGLDEAFF
abundance: NA
j_gene: TRBJ1-1
d_gene: NA
v_gene: TRBV2

CDR3nt: TGTGCCACCAGCAGAGTCCCTCCAGGGGGTCACGAGCAGTACTTC
CDR3aa: CATSRVPPGGHEQYF
abundance: few
j_gene: TRBJ2-7
d_gene: TRBD1
v_gene: TRBV15

CDR3nt: TGTGCCAGCAGCTACCTAGCGGGGACGAGCACAGATACGCAGTATTTT
CDR3aa: CASSYLAGTSTDTQYF
abundance: NA
j_gene: TRBJ2-3
d_gene: TRBD2
v_gene: TRBV11-2

CDR3nt: TGTGCCTGGAGTTGGGGCGGCGGTTACAATGAGCAGTTCTTC
CDR3aa: CAWSWGGGYNEQFF
abundance: once
j_gene: TRBJ2-1
d_gene: NA
v_gene: TRBV30

CDR3nt: TGTGCCATCAGTGATCAGGGGTTTCGCGGGGGTTTAGGGGACGACGAGCAGTACTTC
CDR3aa: CAISDQGFRGGLGDDEQYF
abundance: NA
j_gene: TRBJ2-7
d_gene: NA
v_gene: TRBV10-3

CDR3nt: TGCGCCAGCAGCGTGGGACAGCCCGAACCTATAAATGAAAAACTGTTTTTT
CDR3aa: CASSVGQPEPINEKLFF
abundance: NA
j_gene: TRBJ1-4
d_gene: TRBD1
v_gene: TRBV5-1

CDR3nt: TGTGCCAGCTCACCTGGGACAGGGAATAACTATGGCTACACCTTC
CDR3aa: CASSPGTGNNYGYTF
abundance: NA
j_gene: TRBJ1-2
d_gene: TRBD1
v_gene: TRBV18

CDR3nt: TGTGCCAGCAGTGCGAGCGGGGGACCCCAAGAGACCCAGTACTTC
CDR3aa: CASSASGGPQETQYF
abundance: NA
j_gene: TRBJ2-5
d_gene: TRBD2
v_gene: TRBV6-1

CDR3nt: TGTGCCAGCAGGACAGGGGGCACCGGGGAGCTGTTTTTT
CDR3aa: CASRTGGTGELFF
abundance: NA
j_gene: TRBJ2-2
d_gene: TRBD1
v_gene: TRBV6-5

CDR3nt: TGTGCCAGCAGCTTAAATAGCGGGGGCTCTGAGCAGTTCTTC
CDR3aa: CASSLNSGGSEQFF
abundance: NA
j_gene: TRBJ2-1
d_gene: TRBD2
v_gene: TRBV7-9

CDR3nt: TGCGCCAGCAGCTGGACAGGGCGGTATGGCTACACCTTC
CDR3aa: CASSWTGRYGYTF
abundance: NA
j_gene: TRBJ1-2
d_gene: TRBD1
v_gene: TRBV5-1

CDR3nt: TGTGCCAGCAGTCGCGGGACCGATAATGAAAAACTGTTTTTT
CDR3aa: CASSRGTDNEKLFF
abundance: NA
j_gene: TRBJ1-4
d_gene: NA
v_gene: TRBV5-6

CDR3nt: TGTGCCAGCAGCTCACAGCCGAACACCGGGGAGCTGTTTTTT
CDR3aa: CASSSQPNTGELFF
abundance: NA
j_gene: TRBJ2-2
d_gene: NA
v_gene: TRBV7-9

CDR3nt: TGCGCCAGCAGCCAAGTCTGGGACAGGGACTCTGTGATTAGCAATCAGCCCCAGCATTTT
CDR3aa: CASSQVWDRDSVISNQPQHF
abundance: NA
j_gene: TRBJ1-5
d_gene: TRBD1
v_gene: TRBV4-3

CDR3nt: TGTGCCAGCGTACAGGGCGGAGAAAAACTGTTTTTT
CDR3aa: CASVQGGEKLFF
abundance: NA
j_gene: TRBJ1-4
d_gene: NA
v_gene: TRBV2

CDR3nt: TGTGCCAGCAGCGAGGACGGGGGGTATAGGGGCTCACCCCTCCACTTT
CDR3aa: CASSEDGGYRGSPLHF
abundance: NA
j_gene: TRBJ1-6
d_gene: NA
v_gene: TRBV9

CDR3nt: TGTGCCAGCAGGACCGGGACTAGCGGGGGAGATACGCAGTATTTT
CDR3aa: CASRTGTSGGDTQYF
abundance: NA
j_gene: TRBJ2-3
d_gene: TRBD2
v_gene: TRBV11-2

CDR3nt: TGCGCCAGCAGCCCGGGGACAGGGGGCATGTACGAGCAGTACTTC
CDR3aa: CASSPGTGGMYEQYF
abundance: NA
j_gene: TRBJ2-7
d_gene: TRBD1
v_gene: TRBV4-3

CDR3nt: TGTGCCAGTAGGCGGGGCCGAGAGCAGTTCTTC
CDR3aa: CASRRGREQFF
abundance: once
j_gene: TRBJ2-1
d_gene: NA
v_gene: TRBV19

CDR3nt: TGTGCCAGCAGCCCCCTACCCCCGGCGGGCGAGCAGTACTTC
CDR3aa: CASSPLPPAGEQYF
abundance: NA
j_gene: TRBJ2-7
d_gene: NA
v_gene: TRBV7-2

CDR3nt: TGTGCCAGCAGTCACAGGGAGAACACTGAAGCTTTCTTT
CDR3aa: CASSHRENTEAFF
abundance: few
j_gene: TRBJ1-1
d_gene: NA
v_gene: TRBV6-1

CDR3nt: TGCGCCAGCAGCCAAGAAACGGGGGGATATGGCACAGATACGCAGTATTTT
CDR3aa: CASSQETGGYGTDTQYF
abundance: NA
j_gene: TRBJ2-3
d_gene: TRBD2
v_gene: TRBV4-3

CDR3nt: TGTGCCAGCAGCCAAGACCGGAAACTAGCGGGGTGGGAGACCCAGTACTTC
CDR3aa: CASSQDRKLAGWETQYF
abundance: NA
j_gene: TRBJ2-5
d_gene: TRBD2
v_gene: TRBV4-2

CDR3nt: TGTGCCAGTATGAGTCGGGGGACAGGGGACTCGGACACTGAAGCTTTCTTT
CDR3aa: CASMSRGTGDSDTEAFF
abundance: NA
j_gene: TRBJ1-1
d_gene: TRBD1
v_gene: TRBV19

CDR3nt: TGCAGCGTTGAAGGGACAGGGGCCCCGAGGCGCTACACCTTC
CDR3aa: CSVEGTGAPRRYTF
abundance: NA
j_gene: TRBJ1-2
d_gene: TRBD1
v_gene: TRBV29-1

CDR3nt: TGTGCCAGCAGCGTAAGGACAGGGGAAGAAAAACTGTTTTTT
CDR3aa: CASSVRTGEEKLFF
abundance: NA
j_gene: TRBJ1-4
d_gene: TRBD1
v_gene: TRBV13

CDR3nt: TGTGCCAGCAGCATAGGGGGACAGGGAAATCAGCCCCAGCATTTT
CDR3aa: CASSIGGQGNQPQHF
abundance: NA
j_gene: TRBJ1-5
d_gene: NA
v_gene: TRBV21-1

CDR3nt: TGCAGCGCCGCTCCAGGGTCTCCAGAGACCCAGTACTTC
CDR3aa: CSAAPGSPETQYF
abundance: few
j_gene: TRBJ2-5
d_gene: NA
v_gene: TRBV29-1

CDR3nt: TGTGCCAGCAGCAACCCGGGACTAGCGGGGAACACCGGGGAGCTGTTTTTT
CDR3aa: CASSNPGLAGNTGELFF
abundance: NA
j_gene: TRBJ2-2
d_gene: TRBD2
v_gene: TRBV13

CDR3nt: TGTGCCAGCAGCTTAGTAGCGGGGGGGCACGCAGATACGCAGTATTTT
CDR3aa: CASSLVAGGHADTQYF
abundance: NA
j_gene: TRBJ2-3
d_gene: TRBD2
v_gene: TRBV7-2

CDR3nt: TGCAGCGTTGAGGCGGGCGGGTATGGCTACACCTTC
CDR3aa: CSVEAGGYGYTF
abundance: few
j_gene: TRBJ1-2
d_gene: NA
v_gene: TRBV29-1

CDR3nt: TGTGCCAGCAGCTTTATAACACAGGGGGCGAGGTACGGCTACACCTTC
CDR3aa: CASSFITQGARYGYTF
abundance: NA
j_gene: TRBJ1-2
d_gene: TRBD1
v_gene: TRBV7-2

CDR3nt: TGTGCCAGCAGTTTCGGACAGGTTAATGAAAAACTGTTTTTT
CDR3aa: CASSFGQVNEKLFF
abundance: NA
j_gene: TRBJ1-4
d_gene: TRBD1
v_gene: TRBV28

CDR3nt: TGTGCCAGCAGCTTAGCCCGTTACAATGAGCAGTTCTTC
CDR3aa: CASSLARYNEQFF
abundance: NA
j_gene: TRBJ2-1
d_gene: NA
v_gene: TRBV11-2

CDR3nt: TGTGCCAGCGGGACAGGGAGGTCCGGGGAGCTGTTTTTT
CDR3aa: CASGTGRSGELFF
abundance: NA
j_gene: TRBJ2-2
d_gene: TRBD1
v_gene: TRBV27

CDR3nt: TGTGCCAGCAGTGGGACAGTCCTTAATGAAAAACTGTTTTTT
CDR3aa: CASSGTVLNEKLFF
abundance: NA
j_gene: TRBJ1-4
d_gene: NA
v_gene: TRBV25-1

CDR3nt: TGTGCCAGCAGTTTAACCCCGACAGAAAATCAGCCCCAGCATTTT
CDR3aa: CASSLTPTENQPQHF
abundance: NA
j_gene: TRBJ1-5
d_gene: NA
v_gene: TRBV27

CDR3nt: TGTGCCAGTAGAACCGGGACAGGGGGCCGAAACGAGCAGTACTTC
CDR3aa: CASRTGTGGRNEQYF
abundance: NA
j_gene: TRBJ2-7
d_gene: TRBD1
v_gene: TRBV19

CDR3nt: TGCGCCAGCAGCCGACAGGTCGGGGGGGCTAACCACGAGCAGTACTTC
CDR3aa: CASSRQVGGANHEQYF
abundance: NA
j_gene: TRBJ2-7
d_gene: TRBD2
v_gene: TRBV5-1

CDR3nt: TGTGCCAGCAGTTTCGGACAGGCCCCATACGAGCAGTACTTC
CDR3aa: CASSFGQAPYEQYF
abundance: NA
j_gene: TRBJ2-7
d_gene: TRBD1
v_gene: TRBV27

CDR3nt: TGTGCCAGCACCGAGACTAGCGAGGCCGGGGAGCTGTTTTTT
CDR3aa: CASTETSEAGELFF
abundance: NA
j_gene: TRBJ2-2
d_gene: TRBD2
v_gene: TRBV2

CDR3nt: TGCGCCAGCACGGCGTCGGGTTCCCACACAGATACGCAGTATTTT
CDR3aa: CASTASGSHTDTQYF
abundance: once
j_gene: TRBJ2-3
d_gene: NA
v_gene: TRBV5-1

CDR3nt: TGCGCCAGCAGCCGAGACCCCCTTCCCAACACCGGGGAGCTGTTTTTT
CDR3aa: CASSRDPLPNTGELFF
abundance: NA
j_gene: TRBJ2-2
d_gene: NA
v_gene: TRBV4-3

CDR3nt: TGTGCCAGCAGTACAGGGGGAAATGAGCAGTTCTTC
CDR3aa: CASSTGGNEQFF
abundance: NA
j_gene: TRBJ2-1
d_gene: TRBD1
v_gene: TRBV6-5

CDR3nt: TGCGCCAGCAGCTTGGACGGCTACGAGCAGTACTTC
CDR3aa: CASSLDGYEQYF
abundance: NA
j_gene: TRBJ2-7
d_gene: NA
v_gene: TRBV5-1

CDR3nt: TGTGCCAGCAGCTCGACTGGGTACGAGCAGTACTTC
CDR3aa: CASSSTGYEQYF
abundance: NA
j_gene: TRBJ2-7
d_gene: NA
v_gene: TRBV7-6

CDR3nt: TGTGCCAGCAGAGACACCTGGACTAGCGGGGGTTCAGATACGCAGTATTTT
CDR3aa: CASRDTWTSGGSDTQYF
abundance: NA
j_gene: TRBJ2-3
d_gene: TRBD2
v_gene: TRBV7-8

CDR3nt: TGCGCCAGCAGCTTACACAGGGAGGGGAATGAGCAGTTCTTC
CDR3aa: CASSLHREGNEQFF
abundance: NA
j_gene: TRBJ2-1
d_gene: NA
v_gene: TRBV5-1

CDR3nt: TGTGCCAGCAGTTATAATGGCGGTCGAGGTTCACCCCTCCACTTT
CDR3aa: CASSYNGGRGSPLHF
abundance: NA
j_gene: TRBJ1-6
d_gene: NA
v_gene: TRBV6-5